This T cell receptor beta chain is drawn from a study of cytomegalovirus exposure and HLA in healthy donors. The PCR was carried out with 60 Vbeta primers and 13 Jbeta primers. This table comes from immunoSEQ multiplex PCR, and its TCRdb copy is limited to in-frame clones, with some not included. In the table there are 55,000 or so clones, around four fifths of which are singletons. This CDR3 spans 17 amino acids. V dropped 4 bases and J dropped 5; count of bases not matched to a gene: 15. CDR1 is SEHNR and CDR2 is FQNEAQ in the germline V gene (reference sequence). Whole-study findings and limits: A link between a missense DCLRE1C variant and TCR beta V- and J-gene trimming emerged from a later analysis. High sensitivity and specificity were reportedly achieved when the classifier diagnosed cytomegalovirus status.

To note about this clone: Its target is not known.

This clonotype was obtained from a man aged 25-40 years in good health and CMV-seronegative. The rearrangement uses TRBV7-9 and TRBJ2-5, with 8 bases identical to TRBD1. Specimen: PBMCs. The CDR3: CASSSTDRGPNGETQYF. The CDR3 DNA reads TGTGCCAGCAGCTCCACCGACAGGGGCCCCAATGGGGAGACCCAGTACTTC.